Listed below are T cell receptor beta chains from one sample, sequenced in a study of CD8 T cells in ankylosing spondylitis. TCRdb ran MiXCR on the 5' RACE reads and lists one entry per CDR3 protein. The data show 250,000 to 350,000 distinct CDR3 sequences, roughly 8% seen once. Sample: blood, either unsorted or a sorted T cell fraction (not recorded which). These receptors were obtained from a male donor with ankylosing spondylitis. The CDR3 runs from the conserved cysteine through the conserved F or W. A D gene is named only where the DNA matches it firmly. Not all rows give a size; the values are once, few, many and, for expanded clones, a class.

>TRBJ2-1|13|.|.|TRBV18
CASSPEQAGEQFF
TGTGCCAGCTCACCGGAGCAGGCTGGAGAGCAGTTCTTC
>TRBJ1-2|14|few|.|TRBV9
CASSASEDPGGYTF
TGTGCCAGCAGCGCTTCGGAAGACCCCGGAGGCTACACCTTC
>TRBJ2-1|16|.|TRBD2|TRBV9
CASSVGSSGSYNEQFF
TGTGCCAGCAGCGTAGGTAGCAGCGGGAGCTACAATGAGCAGTTCTTC
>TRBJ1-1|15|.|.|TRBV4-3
CASSQMGRENTEAFF
TGCGCCAGCAGCCAAATGGGACGGGAGAACACTGAAGCTTTCTTT
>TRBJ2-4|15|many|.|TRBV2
CASSEDRLAKNIQYF
TGTGCCAGCAGTGAGGACCGGCTAGCCAAAAACATTCAGTACTTC
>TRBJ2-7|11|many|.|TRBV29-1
CSVAGSYEQYF
TGCAGCGTGGCCGGGAGCTACGAGCAGTACTTC
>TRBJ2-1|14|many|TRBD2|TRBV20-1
CSVLAGAPYNEQFF
TGCAGTGTCCTAGCGGGAGCACCCTACAATGAGCAGTTCTTC
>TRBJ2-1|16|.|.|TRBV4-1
CASSQGMGSSYNEQFF
TGCGCCAGCAGCCAAGGAATGGGTTCCTCCTACAATGAGCAGTTCTTC
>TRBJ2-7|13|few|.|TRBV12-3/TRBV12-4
CASSLLTHYEQYF
TGTGCCAGCAGTTTATTAACCCACTACGAGCAGTACTTC
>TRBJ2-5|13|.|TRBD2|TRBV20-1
CSASWGGRETQYF
TGCAGTGCTAGTTGGGGAGGGAGGGAGACCCAGTACTTC
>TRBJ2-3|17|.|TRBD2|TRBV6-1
CASRLLAGPSDWDTQYF
TGTGCCAGCAGACTTTTAGCGGGGCCTTCCGACTGGGATACGCAGTATTTT
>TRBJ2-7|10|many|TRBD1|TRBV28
CASRDSRMYF
TGTGCGAGCCGGGACAGCAGAATGTACTTC
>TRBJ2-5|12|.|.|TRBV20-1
CSARVLEETQYF
TGCAGTGCTAGAGTTCTGGAAGAGACCCAGTACTTC
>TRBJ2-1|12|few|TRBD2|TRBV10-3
CANSGLDNEQFF
TGTGCCAACTCCGGACTAGACAATGAGCAGTTCTTC
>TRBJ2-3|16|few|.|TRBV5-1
CASSLALRGATDTQYF
TGCGCCAGCAGCTTGGCCCTGAGGGGCGCGACAGATACGCAGTATTTT
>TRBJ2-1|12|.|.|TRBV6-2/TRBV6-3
CASSYFVNEQFF
TGTGCCAGCAGTTACTTCGTTAATGAGCAGTTCTTC
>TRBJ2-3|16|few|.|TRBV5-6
CASSLSYRKPTDTQYF
TGTGCCAGCAGCCTTTCTTACAGGAAACCAACAGATACGCAGTATTTT
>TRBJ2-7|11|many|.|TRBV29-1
CSVTENYEQYF
TGCAGCGTTACAGAGAACTACGAGCAGTACTTC
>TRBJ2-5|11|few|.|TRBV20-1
CSARRQGTQYF
TGCAGTGCTAGGAGGCAAGGGACCCAGTACTTC
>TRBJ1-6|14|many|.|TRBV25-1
CASSLDSTNSPLHF
TGTGCCAGCTCCCTGGACAGTACAAATTCACCCCTCCACTTT
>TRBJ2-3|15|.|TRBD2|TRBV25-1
CASSEASGNTDTQYF
TGTGCCAGCAGTGAGGCTAGCGGGAACACAGATACGCAGTATTTT
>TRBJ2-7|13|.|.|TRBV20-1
CSAIGASGDEQYF
TGCAGTGCTATCGGGGCTAGTGGCGACGAGCAGTACTTC
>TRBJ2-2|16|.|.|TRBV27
CASSFSGTWGSGELFF
TGTGCCAGCAGTTTCTCCGGGACATGGGGGTCCGGGGAGCTGTTTTTT
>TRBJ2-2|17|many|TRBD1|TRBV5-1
CASSSGPGQGNTGELFF
TGCGCCAGCAGCTCGGGACCGGGACAGGGGAACACCGGGGAGCTGTTTTTT
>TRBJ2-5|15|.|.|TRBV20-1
CSARDLRRVQETQYF
TGCAGTGCTAGAGATCTCCGCAGGGTACAAGAGACCCAGTACTTC
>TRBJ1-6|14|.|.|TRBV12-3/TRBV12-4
CASTEYPDNSPLHF
TGTGCCAGCACGGAATATCCAGATAATTCACCCCTCCACTTT
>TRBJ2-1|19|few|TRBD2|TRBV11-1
CASFGRLAEVVYSYNEQFF
TGTGCCAGCTTCGGGAGGCTAGCGGAAGTTGTTTACTCCTACAATGAGCAGTTCTTC
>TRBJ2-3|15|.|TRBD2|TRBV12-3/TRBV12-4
CASSRLAGLFDTQYF
TGTGCCAGCAGCCGACTAGCGGGACTCTTTGATACGCAGTATTTT
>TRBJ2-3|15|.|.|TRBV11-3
CASSLGRERTDTQYF
TGTGCCAGCAGCTTAGGGAGGGAAAGGACAGATACGCAGTATTTT
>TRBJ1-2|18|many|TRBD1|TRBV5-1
CASSLGDRNTILNYGYTF
TGCGCCAGCAGCTTGGGGGACAGGAATACTATATTAAACTATGGCTACACCTTC
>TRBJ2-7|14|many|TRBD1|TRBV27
CASSRQGSVYEQYF
TGTGCCAGCAGCAGACAGGGTTCCGTCTACGAGCAGTACTTC
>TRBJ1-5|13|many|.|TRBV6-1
CASRGNSNQPQHF
TGTGCCAGCAGAGGCAATAGCAATCAGCCCCAGCATTTT
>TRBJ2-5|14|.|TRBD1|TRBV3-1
CASSQWTGDETQYF
TGTGCCAGCAGCCAATGGACAGGGGACGAGACCCAGTACTTC
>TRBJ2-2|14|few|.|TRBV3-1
CASSQLPYTGELFF
TGTGCCAGCAGCCAACTCCCATACACCGGGGAGCTGTTTTTT
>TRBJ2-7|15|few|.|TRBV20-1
CSASPLEGGPGEQYF
TGCAGTGCTAGTCCACTGGAGGGGGGTCCGGGCGAGCAGTACTTC
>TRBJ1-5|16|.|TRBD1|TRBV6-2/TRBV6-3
CASTQRDRVYNQPQHF
TGTGCCAGCACCCAAAGGGACAGGGTATACAATCAGCCCCAGCATTTT
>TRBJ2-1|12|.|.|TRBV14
CASSQDLGIGFF
TGTGCCAGCAGCCAAGATCTGGGGATCGGGTTCTTC
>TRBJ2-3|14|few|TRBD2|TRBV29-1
CSVVAGGGSDTQYF
TGCAGCGTTGTAGCGGGAGGGGGTTCAGATACGCAGTATTTT
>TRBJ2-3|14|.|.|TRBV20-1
CSARSRGVGATQYF
TGCAGTGCTAGAAGCCGGGGTGTCGGAGCTACGCAGTATTTT
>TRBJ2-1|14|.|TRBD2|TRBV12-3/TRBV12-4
CASALAGSYNEQFF
TGTGCCAGCGCACTAGCGGGATCCTACAATGAGCAGTTCTTC
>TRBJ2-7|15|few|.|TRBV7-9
CASSRKVGLTYEQYF
TGTGCCAGCAGCCGAAAAGTGGGGTTAACCTACGAGCAGTACTTC
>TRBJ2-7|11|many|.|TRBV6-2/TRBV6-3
CASSPGKQQYF
TGTGCCAGCAGTCCCGGGAAGCAACAGTACTTC
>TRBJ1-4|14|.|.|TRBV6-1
CASSEEAGNEKLFF
TGTGCCAGCAGTGAAGAGGCAGGGAACGAAAAACTGTTTTTT
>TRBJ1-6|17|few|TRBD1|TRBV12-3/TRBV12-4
CASSSRTGPGLGSPLHF
TGTGCCAGCAGTTCCCGGACAGGTCCAGGACTCGGTTCACCCCTCCACTTT
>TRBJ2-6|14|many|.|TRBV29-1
CSVDEGFGANVLTF
TGCAGCGTTGACGAGGGATTCGGGGCCAACGTCCTGACTTTC
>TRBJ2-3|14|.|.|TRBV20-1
CSAREEKGADTQYF
TGCAGTGCTAGAGAGGAGAAGGGCGCAGATACGCAGTATTTT
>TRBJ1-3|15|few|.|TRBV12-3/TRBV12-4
CASIPRNRSGNTIYF
TGTGCCAGCATCCCCAGGAACCGGTCCGGAAACACCATATATTTT
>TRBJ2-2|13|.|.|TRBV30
CAWSVRYTGELFF
TGTGCCTGGAGTGTACGGTACACCGGGGAGCTGTTTTTT
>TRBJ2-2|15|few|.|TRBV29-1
CSVEIRLSNTGELFF
TGCAGCGTTGAGATCCGACTTTCCAACACCGGGGAGCTGTTTTTT
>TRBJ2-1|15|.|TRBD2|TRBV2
CASSEGTSVNNEQFF
TGTGCCAGCAGTGAGGGAACTAGCGTAAACAATGAGCAGTTCTTC
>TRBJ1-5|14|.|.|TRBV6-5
CASSYSEGYQPQHF
TGTGCCAGCAGTTACTCGGAGGGGTATCAGCCCCAGCATTTT
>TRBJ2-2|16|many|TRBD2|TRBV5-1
CASSAGLAEGTGELFF
TGCGCCAGCAGCGCGGGACTAGCGGAGGGAACCGGGGAGCTGTTTTTT
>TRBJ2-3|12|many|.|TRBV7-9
CASSQGTDTQYF
TGTGCCAGCAGCCAAGGGACAGATACGCAGTATTTT
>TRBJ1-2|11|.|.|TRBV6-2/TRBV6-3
CASSYPYGYTF
TGTGCCAGCAGTTACCCCTATGGCTACACCTTC
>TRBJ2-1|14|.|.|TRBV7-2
CASSARVSYNEQFF
TGTGCCAGCAGCGCCAGGGTTAGCTACAATGAGCAGTTCTTC